This TCR beta chain appears in the sequencing data of a study of T cell responses to AZD1222 COVID-19 vaccine. About the research overall: Pooled together were second doses at about 4 or about 12 weeks.

The CDR3 totals 13 residues. The V end lost 4 bases, the J end lost 3 bases, and 7 bases lay between the germline ends. Germline CDR1 reads SGHTA; CDR2 reads FQGNSA. Details on this clone: Its antigen remains unidentified.

Sequencing was performed with immunoSEQ multiplex PCR; in TCRdb, only in-frame clones are kept and a portion is missing. Of 120,000 to 150,000 clones listed, around 88% were seen once; the top ten hold roughly 15%. Findings and caveats of the study: The study reported that nearly half of spike-specific TCRs target unmutated variant regions. Donors, mostly white British, included more females; clonal diversity was possibly underestimated.

J is TRBJ1-5 and V is TRBV7-2; D is ambiguous. This receptor was identified in an adult in good health. Sequenced material: peripheral blood, taken on day 0 of AZD1222 vaccination. CDR3 in amino acids: CASSSSYNQPQHF. The CDR3 DNA is TGTGCCAGCAGCTCTTCTTACAATCAGCCCCAGCATTTT.